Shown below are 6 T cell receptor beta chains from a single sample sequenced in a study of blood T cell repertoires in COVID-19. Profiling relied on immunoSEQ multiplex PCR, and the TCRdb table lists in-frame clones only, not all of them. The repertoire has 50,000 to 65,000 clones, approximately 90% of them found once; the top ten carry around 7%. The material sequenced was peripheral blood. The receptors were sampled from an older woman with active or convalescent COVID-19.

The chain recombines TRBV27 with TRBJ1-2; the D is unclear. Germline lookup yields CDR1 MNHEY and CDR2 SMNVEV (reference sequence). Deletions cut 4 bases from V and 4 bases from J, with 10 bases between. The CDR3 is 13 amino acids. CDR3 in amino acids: CASSYTGGYGYTF. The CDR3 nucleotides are TGTGCCAGCAGTTATACGGGTGGCTATGGCTACACCTTC.

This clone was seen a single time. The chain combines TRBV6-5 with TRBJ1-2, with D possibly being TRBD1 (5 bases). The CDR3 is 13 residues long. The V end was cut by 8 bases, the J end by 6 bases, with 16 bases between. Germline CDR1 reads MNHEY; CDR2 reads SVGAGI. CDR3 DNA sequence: TGTGCCAGCTCGCTTTTGGGCAGGGATGGCTACACCTTC. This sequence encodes CASSLLGRDGYTF.

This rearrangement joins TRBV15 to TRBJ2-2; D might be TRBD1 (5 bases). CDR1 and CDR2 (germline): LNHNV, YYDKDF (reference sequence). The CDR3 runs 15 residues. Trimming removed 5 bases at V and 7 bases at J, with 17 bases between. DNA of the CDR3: TGTGCCACCAGCCGAACATGGGGCTACCGCGGGGAGCTGTTTTTT. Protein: CATSRTWGYRGELFF.

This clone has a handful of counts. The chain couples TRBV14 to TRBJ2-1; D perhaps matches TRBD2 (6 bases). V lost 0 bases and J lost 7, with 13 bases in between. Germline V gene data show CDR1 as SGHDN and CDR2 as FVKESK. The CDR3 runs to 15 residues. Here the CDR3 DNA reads TGTGCCAGCAGCCAAGATCGGGGGTTGACTAATGAGCAGTTCTTC. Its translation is CASSQDRGLTNEQFF.

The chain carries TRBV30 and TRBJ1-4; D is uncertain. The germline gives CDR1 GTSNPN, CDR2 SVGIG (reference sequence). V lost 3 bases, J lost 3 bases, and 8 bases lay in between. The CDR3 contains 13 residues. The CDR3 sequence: CAWRGRANEKLFF. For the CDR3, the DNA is TGTGCCTGGAGGGGCAGAGCTAATGAAAAACTGTTTTTT. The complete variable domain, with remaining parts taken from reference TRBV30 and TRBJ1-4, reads SQTIHQWPATLVQPVGSPLSLECTVEGTSNPNLYWYRQAAGRGLQLLFYSVGIGQISSEVPQNLSASRPQDRQFILSSKKLLLSDSGFYLCAWRGRANEKLFFGSGTQLSVL.

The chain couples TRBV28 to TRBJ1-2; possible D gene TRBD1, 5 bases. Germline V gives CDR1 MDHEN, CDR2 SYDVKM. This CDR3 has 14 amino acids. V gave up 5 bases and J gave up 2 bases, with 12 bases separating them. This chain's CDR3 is CASSPRGENYGYTF. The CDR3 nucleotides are TGTGCCAGCAGTCCCCGGGGGGAGAACTATGGCTACACCTTC.